The 25 T cell receptor beta chains in this list originate from one sample, sequenced in a study of T cell clonotyping in hematopoietic cell transplantation. Method: immunoSEQ multiplex PCR; TCRdb's copy keeps in-frame clones and lacks some. The sample consists of 12,000 to 15,000 clones, 85% to 90% of them appearing once. Here the sequenced sample was PBMCs, taken 100 days after allogeneic stem cell transplant. These receptor sequences come from a male patient in his forties or fifties who had an allogeneic stem cell transplant from an unrelated donor, so T cells may come from the graft donor. Some clones in this sample may be carry-over from other donors' samples.

The chain combines TRBV9 with TRBJ2-1; 10 bases align to TRBD1. CDR1 is SGDLS and CDR2 is YYNGEE in the germline V gene. Trimming removed 4 bases from V and 7 bases from J; junction bases left unmatched: 17. This CDR3 is 18 amino acids long. CDR3 residues: CASSPTGTGALTDNEQFF. The CDR3 DNA sequence: TGTGCCAGCAGCCCAACCGGGACAGGGGCCCTTACAGATAATGAGCAGTTCTTC.

The J gene is TRBJ2-7, the V gene TRBV5-1; TRBD1 or TRBD2 may be the D gene (6 bases each). The V end lost 0 bases, the J end lost 6 bases, and 19 bases lay between the germline ends. The CDR3 is 16 residues long. CDR1 SGHRS and CDR2 YFSETQ come from the germline V gene. CDR3 residues: CASSLGQGLASSEQYF. CDR3 sequence (DNA): TGCGCCAGCAGCTTGGGCCAGGGGCTAGCGAGTAGCGAGCAGTACTTC.

This rearrangement joins TRBV5-1 to TRBJ2-7; 8 bases agree with TRBD1. The trim removed 3 bases at V and 7 bases at J, leaving 9 bases unmatched. The CDR3 is made up of 14 amino acids. Germline V gives CDR1 SGHRS, CDR2 YFSETQ. The CDR3 coding sequence is TGCGCCAGCAGCTGGACAGGGTCCAGGCTGGAGCAGTACTTC. Amino acids: CASSWTGSRLEQYF.

The chain has TRBV6-1 and TRBJ2-7; D uncertain. Looked up from germline, CDR1 is MNHNS and CDR2 is SASEGT. CDR3 length: 15 residues. Trimming removed 1 base at V and 4 bases at J, with 14 bases between. The CDR3 sequence: CASSEVSGPLYEQYF. The CDR3, as DNA: TGTGCCAGCAGTGAAGTCTCGGGTCCGCTTTACGAGCAGTACTTC.

This clone was detected a few times. DNA for the CDR3: TGTGCCAGCAGCGCCGGGACTAGCGTAGCAGATACGCAGTATTTT. Encoded protein: CASSAGTSVADTQYF. The J gene is TRBJ2-3, the V gene TRBV9; 10 bases align to TRBD2. J was trimmed by 4 bases and V by 3 bases; bases with no gene match: 5. Germline-derived CDR1 and CDR2 are SGDLS and YYNGEE. The CDR3 covers 15 residues.

The chain combines TRBV7-6 with TRBJ1-3; D unresolved. Germline V lookup: CDR1 SGHVS, CDR2 FNYEAQ. This CDR3 spans 13 amino acids. V was pared by 1 base and J by 7 bases, with 8 bases between. As DNA, the CDR3 is TGTGCCAGCAGCTTAGGACCGTTTAACACCATATATTTT. It yields the protein CASSLGPFNTIYF.

This clone was counted between two and nine times. CDR3 bases: TGTGCCAGCAGCTTAGGGGCAGAGCTGCTAGGTGAAAAACTGTTTTTT. Residues: CASSLGAELLGEKLFF. The J gene is TRBJ1-4, the V gene TRBV7-2, with D unclear. V was clipped by 1 base and J by 7 bases, with 16 bases between them. The CDR3 sequence is 16 residues long. The germline V gene has CDR1 SGHTA and CDR2 FQGNSA.

The chain combines TRBV9 with TRBJ1-2; no clear D. The ends were cut back, 0 bases at V and 8 bases at J, with 14 bases in the middle. CDR1 is SGDLS and CDR2 is YYNGEE in the germline V gene. The CDR3 has 14 amino acids. CDR3 protein: CASSVDVRDRGYTF. The CDR3 DNA is TGTGCCAGCAGCGTAGATGTAAGGGATAGGGGCTACACCTTC.

The genes are TRBV2 and TRBJ1-1, with TRBD1 as a possible D gene (5 bases). The length of the CDR3 is 12 residues. Germline CDR1 reads SNHLY; CDR2 reads FYNNEI. V lost 10 bases and J 1 base, leaving 10 bases between the germline ends. The CDR3 reads CATLTANTEAFF. The DNA of the CDR3 is TGTGCCACCTTGACAGCGAACACTGAAGCTTTCTTT.

This rearrangement joins TRBV9 to TRBJ1-4; no clear D. Germline CDR1 reads SGDLS; CDR2 reads YYNGEE. The CDR3 contains 10 residues. V lost 9 bases, J lost 7 bases, and 7 bases lay in between. CDR3 residues: CAKTGEKLFF. The CDR3, as DNA: TGTGCCAAGACTGGTGAAAAACTGTTTTTT. The full variable domain, completed using reference TRBV9 and TRBJ1-4, is DSGVTQTPKHLITATGQRVTLRCSPRSGDLSVYWYQQSLDQGLQFLIQYYNGEERAKGNILERFSAQQFPDLHSELNLSSLELGDSALYFCAKTGEKLFFGSGTQLSVL.

This clone was observed once. The J gene is TRBJ2-3, the V gene TRBV30; D assignment may be TRBD1 or TRBD2 (5 bases each). CDR1 GTSNPN and CDR2 SVGIG come from the germline V gene (reference sequence). CDR3 length equals 13 residues. Between the trimmed V and J ends, which lost 6 bases and 2 bases, there was a span of 12 bases. Here the CDR3 DNA reads TGTGCCTGTACTCCGGGGACCACAGATACGCAGTATTTT. Translation gives CACTPGTTDTQYF.

The chain employs TRBV7-2 and TRBJ1-5, with 9 positions matching TRBD1. Germline V gene sequence: CDR1 SGHTA, CDR2 FQGNSA. This CDR3 has 15 residues. The V segment lost 5 bases and the J segment 2 bases; nucleotides outside the gene matches: 4. In DNA, the CDR3 is TGTGCCAGCAGCACACAGGGGGCAGGCAATCAGCCCCAGCATTTT. Translation: CASSTQGAGNQPQHF.

The rearrangement uses TRBV5-1 and TRBJ2-3, with 8 bases lining up with TRBD1. After removal of 7 bases from V and 4 bases from J, the junction contained 11 bases not matched to a gene. Germline V gene lookup returns CDR1 SGHRS and CDR2 YFSETQ. The length of the CDR3 is 15 residues. Written as DNA, the CDR3 is TGCGCCAGCTCCGCCGGGGGACAGGCTGCAGATACGCAGTATTTT. Its protein is CASSAGGQAADTQYF.

This clone was seen a single time. This chain joins TRBV13 and TRBJ2-3; perhaps TRBD2 as D (6 bases). Germline-derived CDR1 and CDR2 are PRHDT and FYEKMQ (reference sequence). The CDR3 length is 16 residues. The V end was cut by 5 bases, the J end by 2 bases, with 17 bases between. The CDR3 loop reads CASSTGRLEYTDTQYF. CDR3 sequence (DNA): TGTGCCAGCAGCACCGGGAGACTCGAATACACAGATACGCAGTATTTT.

J is TRBJ1-2 and V is TRBV5-1; D may be TRBD1 (6 bases). CDR3 size: 18 residues. The V gene's germline CDR1 is SGHRS and CDR2 YFSETQ. The V end was cut by 1 base, the J end by 3 bases, with 22 bases between. CDR3 amino acids: CASSLYPLTGISDYGYTF. The CDR3 DNA sequence: TGCGCCAGCAGCTTGTACCCACTTACAGGGATCTCGGACTATGGCTACACCTTC.

The chain carries TRBV4-1 and TRBJ1-2; TRBD1 aligns across 8 bases. The CDR3 has 14 residues. Trimming at V came to 1 base and at J to 7 bases, leaving 5 bases not matched to a gene. The germline V gene encodes CDR1 MGHRA and CDR2 YSYEKL. In DNA, the CDR3 is TGCGCCAGCAGCCAAGGGACAGGGAGGAGTGGCTACACCTTC. This gives the protein CASSQGTGRSGYTF.

The chain employs TRBV2 and TRBJ1-2; D possibly corresponds to TRBD1 (5 bases). The CDR3 length is 12 residues. V lost 5 bases, J lost 4 bases, and 8 bases lay in between. Per the germline V gene, CDR1 is SNHLY and CDR2 is FYNNEI. CDR3 DNA sequence: TGTGCCAGCAGTCAGGGTATCTATGGCTACACCTTC. It codes for CASSQGIYGYTF.

The chain couples TRBV30 to TRBJ1-5; a possible D gene is TRBD1 (6 bases). This CDR3 region has 14 residues. The V gene's germline CDR1 is GTSNPN and CDR2 SVGIG (reference sequence). Trimming removed 3 bases at V and 2 bases at J, with 11 bases between. The CDR3 coding sequence is TGTGCCTGGAGCACAGGGTGGGGCAATCAGCCCCAGCATTTT. It codes for CAWSTGWGNQPQHF.

The DNA for the CDR3 is TGTGCCAGCAGTTCAGGGGCCTACGAGCAGTACTTC. It encodes CASSSGAYEQYF. V and J are TRBV4-2 and TRBJ2-7; maybe TRBD1 (6 bases). V was clipped by 6 bases and J by 2 bases, with 8 bases between them. This CDR3 is 12 amino acids long. Germline values: CDR1 LGHNA, CDR2 YNFKEQ.

The chain recombines TRBV15 with TRBJ2-1; D ambiguous. V dropped 1 base and J dropped 5 bases, with 12 bases sitting between them. This CDR3 has 15 residues. From germline, CDR1 is LNHNV and CDR2 YYDKDF (reference sequence). CDR3 in amino acids: CATSRARLDDNEQFF. The CDR3 DNA is TGTGCCACCAGCAGAGCGAGACTGGACGACAATGAGCAGTTCTTC.

This chain uses TRBV6-1 with TRBJ1-2; a possible D gene is TRBD1 (6 bases). The V gene's germline CDR1 is MNHNS and CDR2 SASEGT. V shed 2 bases and J shed 7 bases, with 11 bases lying between them. The CDR3 is 13 amino acids. The CDR3 nucleotides read TGTGCCAGCAGTGAACATGGGGGCCGTGGCTACACCTTC. Its translation: CASSEHGGRGYTF.

This chain uses TRBV7-9 with TRBJ2-3; D gene ambiguous. Germline values: CDR1 SEHNR, CDR2 FQNEAQ (reference sequence). Between the trimmed V and J ends, which lost 1 base and 4 bases, there was a span of 12 bases. This CDR3 is 15 amino acids long. The CDR3 DNA reads TGTGCCAGCAGCTTAGAGGGTAGTTACTCAGATACGCAGTATTTT. It codes for CASSLEGSYSDTQYF.

This clone was seen a single time. The J gene is TRBJ2-2, the V gene TRBV15; possibly TRBD1 for D (6 bases). Germline V gene sequence: CDR1 LNHNV, CDR2 YYDKDF (reference sequence). V shed 0 bases and J shed 5 bases, with 7 bases lying between them. The CDR3 totals 14 residues. The CDR3 DNA sequence: TGTGCCACCAGCAGAGAGCAGGGGACCGGGGAGCTGTTTTTT. Translation: CATSREQGTGELFF.

The chain is built from TRBV6-5 and TRBJ2-2; D gene ambiguous. The V and J ends lost 2 bases and 4 bases respectively, with 8 bases between them. Germline loops: CDR1 MNHEY, CDR2 SVGAGI. The CDR3 has 14 amino acids. This CDR3 is CASSYVAPTGELFF. Written as DNA, the CDR3 is TGTGCCAGCAGTTACGTGGCCCCCACCGGGGAGCTGTTTTTT.

The chain couples TRBV28 to TRBJ1-5; 7 bases align to TRBD1. This CDR3 comprises 16 residues. V lost 5 bases, J lost 6 bases, and 13 bases stayed unmatched. CDR1 is MDHEN, CDR2 SYDVKM, per germline. CDR3 nucleotides: TGTGCCAGCAGTCCAGGGGGGGAGGGAGCAGGTCAGCCCCAGCATTTT. Encoded protein: CASSPGGEGAGQPQHF.